The 23 T cell receptor beta chains given below trace back to one sample, sequenced in a study of blood T cell repertoires in COVID-19. The protocol was immunoSEQ multiplex PCR, while the TCRdb copy is restricted to in-frame clones and leaves out a portion. This table has 30,000 to 35,000 clones, roughly 80% appearing once. Specimen: peripheral blood. These receptors were obtained from a human donor in a cohort sampled during active COVID-19.

J is TRBJ2-5 and V is TRBV5-1, with 8 bases fitting TRBD2. This CDR3 comprises 16 residues. The germline V gene encodes CDR1 SGHRS and CDR2 YFSETQ. J lost 4 bases, V lost 6 bases, and 14 bases had no gene match. The CDR3 DNA reads as TGCGCCAGCACGCCAACCGGGACTAGAGGTGCAGAGACCCAGTACTTC. Residues: CASTPTGTRGAETQYF.

The V and J genes are TRBV25-1 and TRBJ1-2, with D tentatively TRBD1 (5 bases). Germline loops: CDR1 MGHDK, CDR2 SYGVNS. This CDR3 is built from 15 residues. V lost 1 base and J 8 bases, leaving 17 bases between the germline ends. CDR3 sequence (DNA): TGTGCCAGCAGTGAATGGAGAGGCAGGGTGGAAGGCTACACCTTC. Translating gives CASSEWRGRVEGYTF.

The chain joins TRBV5-8 to TRBJ2-5, with 10 bases lining up with TRBD2. The CDR3 covers 16 residues. Germline V CDR1 and CDR2: SGHTS, YDEGEE. Trimming at V came to 0 bases and at J to 2 bases, leaving 4 bases not matched to a gene. Here the CDR3 reads CASSLGTSGPQETQYF. Written as DNA, the CDR3 is TGTGCCAGCAGCTTGGGGACTAGCGGCCCTCAAGAGACCCAGTACTTC. The whole variable domain, filled in from reference TRBV5-8 and TRBJ2-5, reads EAGVTQSPTHLIKTRGQQATLRCSPISGHTSVYWYQQALGLGLQFLLWYDEGEERNRGNFPPRFSGRQFPNYSSELNVNALELEDSALYLCASSLGTSGPQETQYFGPGTRLLVL.

The V call is TRBV18, the J call TRBJ2-6, with 7 bases lining up with TRBD2. Looked up from germline, CDR1 is KGHSH and CDR2 is LQKENI. Trimming cost V 6 bases and J 2 bases; bases outside gene matches: 4. The CDR3 contains 15 residues. The CDR3 spells CASSPGGTGANVLTF. The CDR3 DNA reads TGTGCCAGCTCCCCCGGGGGGACTGGGGCCAACGTCCTGACTTTC.

The DNA for the CDR3 is TGTGCCAGCAGTGATTCGGGGGGGGGCACAGATACGCAGTATTTT. This sequence encodes CASSDSGGGTDTQYF. The chain has TRBV6-1 and TRBJ2-3; 8 bases line up with TRBD2. V gave up 3 bases and J gave up 1 base; unmatched junction bases: 3. The CDR3 consists of 15 residues. Germline CDR1 and CDR2: MNHNS and SASEGT.

This clone was seen only a few times. This rearrangement joins TRBV19 to TRBJ2-7; D possibly corresponds to TRBD1 (6 bases). Germline V CDR1 and CDR2: LNHDA, SQIVND (reference sequence). Trimming took 4 bases from V and 1 from J, leaving 23 bases between them. The CDR3 covers 18 residues. CDR3 DNA sequence: TGTGCCAGTAGTAAGGACAGTATCAGGGGCCGAGGGTCCTACGAGCAGTACTTC. Its translation: CASSKDSIRGRGSYEQYF.

The V and J genes are TRBV6-5 and TRBJ2-7; maybe TRBD1 (5 bases). Trimming removed 8 bases at V and 0 bases at J, with 14 bases between. In germline, CDR1 is MNHEY, CDR2 SVGAGI. The CDR3 has 14 amino acids. The CDR3 is CASGAALHSYEQYF. CDR3 sequence (DNA): TGTGCCAGCGGGGCCGCCTTGCACTCCTACGAGCAGTACTTC.

This clone came up once. This chain connects TRBV9 to TRBJ1-5; D not resolved. This CDR3 has 14 residues. Trimming removed 4 bases at V and 5 bases at J, with 13 bases between. The germline gives CDR1 SGDLS, CDR2 YYNGEE. CDR3 in amino acids: CASSPRGIDQPQHF. CDR3 DNA: TGTGCCAGCAGCCCTCGCGGGATCGATCAGCCCCAGCATTTT. Drawing the rest from reference TRBV9 and TRBJ1-5, the complete variable domain is DSGVTQTPKHLITATGQRVTLRCSPRSGDLSVYWYQQSLDQGLQFLIQYYNGEERAKGNILERFSAQQFPDLHSELNLSSLELGDSALYFCASSPRGIDQPQHFGDGTRLSIL.

The V gene is TRBV18, the J gene TRBJ2-6; possible D gene TRBD2, 6 bases. Trimming left V 2 bases short and J 0 bases short, with 11 bases between. In germline, CDR1 is KGHSH, CDR2 LQKENI. This CDR3 is 17 amino acids long. The CDR3 protein is CASSPGGLSSGANVLTF. The CDR3 DNA follows: TGTGCCAGCTCACCAGGCGGACTAAGCTCTGGGGCCAACGTCCTGACTTTC.

J is TRBJ1-2 and V is TRBV28; no clear D gene. Germline CDR1 reads MDHEN; CDR2 reads SYDVKM. This CDR3 is 11 amino acids long. V lost 2 bases, J lost 8 bases, and 6 bases lay in between. The CDR3 bases are TGTGCCAGCAGTTTACGAGTAGGCTACACCTTC. This translates into CASSLRVGYTF.

This clone was observed a single time. The genes are TRBV9 and TRBJ2-1; perhaps TRBD1 as D (5 bases). CDR1 SGDLS and CDR2 YYNGEE come from the germline V gene. The CDR3 sequence is 18 residues long. Deletions cut 0 bases from V and 0 bases from J, with 16 bases between. The CDR3 nucleotides read TGTGCCAGCAGCGTAGCTACAATAGGACACAACTCCTACAATGAGCAGTTCTTC. This encodes CASSVATIGHNSYNEQFF. The variable domain in full, completed from reference TRBV9 and TRBJ2-1, reads DSGVTQTPKHLITATGQRVTLRCSPRSGDLSVYWYQQSLDQGLQFLIQYYNGEERAKGNILERFSAQQFPDLHSELNLSSLELGDSALYFCASSVATIGHNSYNEQFFGPGTRLTVL.

This chain connects TRBV28 to TRBJ2-1; 14 bases are shared with TRBD2. CDR3 length equals 17 residues. Trimming took 7 bases from V and 3 from J; bases not matched to a gene: 8. Looked up from germline, CDR1 is MDHEN and CDR2 is SYDVKM. The DNA of the CDR3 is TGTGCCAGCATCCCCAGGACTAGCGGGAGGCTCTACAATGAGCAGTTCTTC. It translates to CASIPRTSGRLYNEQFF.

The chain combines TRBV25-1 with TRBJ2-5, with 9 bases aligning to TRBD2. CDR1 and CDR2 from the germline V gene are MGHDK and SYGVNS. The V gene end was trimmed by 8 bases and the J gene end by 4 bases; junction bases not matched to a gene: 17. CDR3 length: 17 residues. The CDR3 coding sequence is TGTGCCAGCCCCAAACCAGCTAGCGGGAAGGAGTCAGAGACCCAGTACTTC. Encoded protein: CASPKPASGKESETQYF.

The chain joins TRBV5-6 to TRBJ2-3, with D possibly TRBD2 on 6 matching bases. Germline-derived CDR1 and CDR2 are SGHDT and YYEEEE. This CDR3 has 14 residues. The V end was cut by 2 bases, the J end by 10 bases, with 17 bases between. The CDR3 sequence: CASSFYRERGAQYF. The DNA for the CDR3 is TGTGCCAGCAGCTTTTACCGGGAGAGAGGGGCGCAGTATTTT. Supplemented by reference TRBV5-6 and TRBJ2-3, the full variable domain reads DAGVTQSPTHLIKTRGQQVTLRCSPKSGHDTVSWYQQALGQGPQFIFQYYEEEERQRGNFPDRFSGHQFPNYSSELNVNALLLGDSALYLCASSFYRERGAQYFGPGTRLTVL.

The chain is built from TRBV28 and TRBJ2-3; the D gene is possibly TRBD1 (5 bases). V lost 3 bases and J lost 1, with 11 bases in between. The CDR3 is 15 residues long. Germline lookup yields CDR1 MDHEN and CDR2 SYDVKM. CDR3 residues: CASSLRTPGTDTQYF. The CDR3 DNA is TGTGCCAGCAGTTTGAGGACACCCGGCACAGATACGCAGTATTTT.

A few counts support this clone. J is TRBJ2-2 and V is TRBV12-3 or TRBV12-4; the D gene is possibly TRBD1 (5 bases). The CDR3 covers 13 residues. Trimming took off 3 bases at V and 7 bases at J, with 9 bases between the two ends. DNA of the CDR3: TGTGCCAGCAGTTTCCAGGGTATCGGGGAGCTGTTTTTT. Residues: CASSFQGIGELFF.

This clone was recorded only once. The chain carries TRBV13 and TRBJ2-3, with 9 bases aligning to TRBD2. The CDR3 loop spans 15 amino acids. The germline V gene encodes CDR1 PRHDT and CDR2 FYEKMQ (reference sequence). V shed 2 bases, J shed 4 bases, and the junction held 4 bases outside the gene matches. CDR3 loop: CASSLRRGGPDTQYF. The CDR3 coding sequence is TGTGCCAGCAGCTTAAGGCGGGGGGGACCAGATACGCAGTATTTT.

This clone was counted only a few times. This chain connects TRBV2 to TRBJ1-1; perhaps TRBD1 as D (6 bases). Germline loops: CDR1 SNHLY, CDR2 FYNNEI. The CDR3 runs to 13 residues. Trimming cost V 7 bases and J 11 bases, with 20 bases left between them. CDR3 DNA: TGTGCCAGCAATTTTGCCGCGGGGGGGGGCGCTTTCTTT. It translates to CASNFAAGGGAFF. The entire variable domain, with the rest obtained from reference TRBV2 and TRBJ1-1, is as follows: EPEVTQTPSHQVTQMGQEVILRCVPISNHLYFYWYRQILGQKVEFLVSFYNNEISEKSEIFDDQFSVERPDGSNFTLKIRSTKLEDSAMYFCASNFAAGGGAFFGQGTRLTVV.

The V call is TRBV28, the J call TRBJ2-4, with TRBD1 matching 9 bases. Germline trimming cut 6 bases from V and 4 bases from J; bases unmatched to any gene: 4. The CDR3 sequence is 14 residues long. The V gene's germline CDR1 is MDHEN and CDR2 SYDVKM. The CDR3 bases are TGTGCCAGCAGCCGACAGGGGGAGAAAAACATTCAGTACTTC. Protein sequence: CASSRQGEKNIQYF.

The rearrangement links TRBV4-2 to TRBJ2-5, with TRBD2 identical over 11 bases. V dropped 1 base and J dropped 5; count of bases not matched to a gene: 9. The CDR3 extends over 17 amino acids. Germline V lookup: CDR1 LGHNA, CDR2 YNFKEQ. The CDR3 bases are TGTGCCAGCAGCCAAGGGGCGGTAGCGGGGGGGGCGGAGACCCAGTACTTC. Protein sequence: CASSQGAVAGGAETQYF.

The rearrangement uses TRBV3-1 (or the pseudogene TRBV3-2) and TRBJ2-2; D is unresolved. The germline V and J ends were trimmed by 0 bases and 4 bases, with 3 bases remaining between them. The CDR3 has 13 amino acids. Germline assignment: CDR1 LGHDT and CDR2 YNNKEL (reference sequence). CDR3 bases: TGTGCCAGCAGCCAAGACTTCACCGGGGAGCTGTTTTTT. It is translated as CASSQDFTGELFF.

This chain links TRBV6-1 with TRBJ2-3; 8 nucleotides match TRBD1. Germline V gene data show CDR1 as MNHNS and CDR2 as SASEGT. There are 16 residues in the CDR3. Germline trimming cut 3 bases from V and 1 base from J; bases unmatched to any gene: 6. CDR3 region: CASSDPGGAGTDTQYF. Here the CDR3 DNA reads TGTGCCAGCAGTGACCCAGGGGGCGCGGGCACAGATACGCAGTATTTT.

The chain has TRBV12-3 or TRBV12-4 and TRBJ2-1, with 7 bases identical to TRBD1. The junction had 7 bases not matched to a gene; V was cut back by 8 bases and J by 9 bases. The CDR3 totals 12 residues. CDR3 region: CASRTGSFEQFF. The CDR3 DNA reads as TGTGCCAGCCGGACAGGTTCCTTTGAGCAGTTCTTC.